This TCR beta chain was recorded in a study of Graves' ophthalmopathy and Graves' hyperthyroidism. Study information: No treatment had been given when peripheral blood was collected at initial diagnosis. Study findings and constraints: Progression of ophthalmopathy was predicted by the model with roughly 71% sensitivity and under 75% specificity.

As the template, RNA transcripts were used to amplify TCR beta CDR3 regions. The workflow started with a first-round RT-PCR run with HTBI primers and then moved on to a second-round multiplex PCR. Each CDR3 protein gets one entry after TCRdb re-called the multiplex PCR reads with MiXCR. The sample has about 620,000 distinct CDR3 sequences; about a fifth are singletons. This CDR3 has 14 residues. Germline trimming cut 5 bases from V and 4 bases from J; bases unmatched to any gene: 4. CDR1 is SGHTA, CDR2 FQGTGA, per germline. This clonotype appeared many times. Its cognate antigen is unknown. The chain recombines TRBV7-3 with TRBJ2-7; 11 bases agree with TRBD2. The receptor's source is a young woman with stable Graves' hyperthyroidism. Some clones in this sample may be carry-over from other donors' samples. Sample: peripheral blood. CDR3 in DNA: TGTGCCAGCAGCACTAGCGGGGGAGCTTACGAGCAGTACTTC. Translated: CASSTSGGAYEQYF.